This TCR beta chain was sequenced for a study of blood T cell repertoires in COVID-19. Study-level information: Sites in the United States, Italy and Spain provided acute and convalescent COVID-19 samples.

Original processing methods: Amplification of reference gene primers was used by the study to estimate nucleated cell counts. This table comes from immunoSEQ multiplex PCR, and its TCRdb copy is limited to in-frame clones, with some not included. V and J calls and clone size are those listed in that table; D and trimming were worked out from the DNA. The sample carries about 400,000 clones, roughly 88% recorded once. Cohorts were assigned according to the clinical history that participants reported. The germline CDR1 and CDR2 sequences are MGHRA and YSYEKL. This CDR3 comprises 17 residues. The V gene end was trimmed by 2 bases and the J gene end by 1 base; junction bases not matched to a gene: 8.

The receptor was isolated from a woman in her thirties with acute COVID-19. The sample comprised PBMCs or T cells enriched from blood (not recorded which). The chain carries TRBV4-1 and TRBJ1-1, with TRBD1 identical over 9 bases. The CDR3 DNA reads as TGCGCCAGCAGCCAACGGACAGGGGCTGTTGAGAACACTGAAGCTTTCTTT. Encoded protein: CASSQRTGAVENTEAFF.